Listed here is a single TCR beta chain. The antigen is not known. The sample is drawn from a study of cytomegalovirus exposure and HLA in healthy donors. Study-wide background: From about 180 million T cells, an earlier analysis saw 90 million to 130 million unique TCR beta sequences.

Trimming removed 5 bases from V and 2 bases from J, with 9 bases in between. In germline, CDR1 is SGHTA, CDR2 FQGNSA. The CDR3 spans 13 residues. The primer mix had 60 Vbeta and 13 Jbeta primers. The data were produced by immunoSEQ multiplex PCR, yet TCRdb's version contains in-frame clones alone and is incomplete. The sample holds roughly 110,000 clones, around 76% seen once. Findings of the study overall: Only CMV serostatus was available as immune exposure information. In a later analysis, HLA-associated TCR beta chains were more clonally expanded than equally common others. Among donors in an Asian-associated ancestry cluster, a later analysis reportedly found fewer N-insertions than the roughly 700-donor mean.

This chain connects TRBV7-2 to TRBJ2-5, with a possible D match to TRBD2 (5 bases). The receptor was isolated from a woman aged 50 to 60 in good health and CMV-seropositive. Sequences were obtained from PBMCs. The CDR3 sequence: CASSLLAQETQYF. DNA of the CDR3: TGTGCCAGCAGCCTCCTAGCACAAGAGACCCAGTACTTC.